This TCR beta chain was observed in a study of T cell repertoires in cytomegalovirus infection. Study-level results: The ex vivo response showed dominance by HLA-C-restricted CMV-specific TCR beta clonotypes.

This clonotype was recorded many times. No antigen is known for it. TCRdb reprocessed the reads via MiXCR and lists one record per CDR3 protein. The sample lists approximately 630,000 distinct CDR3 sequences, approximately 25% occurring once. Germline V gives CDR1 SGHTA, CDR2 FQGNSA. V lost 4 bases and J lost 6, with 13 bases in between. CDR3 size: 13 residues. The chain links TRBV7-2 to TRBJ2-7; D remains unclear. The source is a human donor in good health (CMV status not recorded). Some clones in this sample may be carry-over from other donors' samples. The specimen was CD8+ T cells from PBMCs. CDR3 residues: CASSSGRAGEQYV. Here the CDR3 DNA reads TGTGCCAGCAGCTCAGGAAGGGCTGGCGAGCAGTACGTC.